This T cell receptor (beta chain) was captured by sequencing in a study of long-term antiretroviral therapy in people with HIV. Study-level background: Samples from the earliest time points predate the 2015 immediate-ART recommendation by about a decade.

The study drew at least one pre-ART and at least two post-ART PBMC samples from every donor. Every one of the participants with HIV received treatment in the United States. immunoSEQ v3.0 was run at survey level. The data were produced by immunoSEQ multiplex PCR, yet TCRdb's version contains in-frame clones alone and is incomplete. Altogether over 35,000 clones are present, over 80% being singletons, with the ten largest covering around 5%. The CDR3 totals 13 residues. Germline lookup yields CDR1 MNHNS and CDR2 SASEGT. Deletions cut 1 base from V and 8 bases from J, with 8 bases between. This TCR derives from a man in his late teens or twenties with HIV. The V gene is TRBV6-1, the J gene TRBJ2-2, with D maybe TRBD1 (5 bases). This specimen consisted of unsorted PBMCs, obtained 1.5 years after starting antiretroviral therapy. The CDR3 spells CASSEVRGGELFF. The CDR3 region has the DNA TGTGCCAGCAGTGAAGTAAGGGGAGGGGAGCTGTTTTTT.